Shown below are 18 T cell receptor beta chains from a single sample sequenced in a study of shared clonotypes between healthy human individuals. This table comes from immunoSEQ multiplex PCR, and its TCRdb copy is limited to in-frame clones, with some not included. The sample has fewer than 550,000 clones, roughly 79% seen once; the top ten hold under 15%. Sequences were obtained from PBMCs. Receptors originate from a woman between 40 and 55 years old in good health. Some clones in this sample may be carry-over from other donors' samples.

Worth noting for this clone: A far larger clone is a single base away, which makes a read error likely. The genes are TRBV19 and TRBJ1-1; D is undetermined. This CDR3 region has 15 residues. From germline, CDR1 is LNHDA and CDR2 SQIVND (reference sequence). The V and J ends lost 2 bases and 1 base respectively, with 11 bases between them. The CDR3 sequence: CASSIIGSGNTEAFF. In nucleotides, the CDR3 is TGTGCCAGTAGTATAATAGGGTCGGGGAACACTGAAGCTTTCTTT.

The chain carries TRBV7-7 and TRBJ2-3; D unresolved. This CDR3 region has 14 residues. Germline assignment: CDR1 SSHAT and CDR2 FNYEAQ (reference sequence). With 1 base removed from V and 6 bases from J, the gap between germline ends came to 11 bases. The CDR3 region has the DNA TGTGCCAGCAGCTTAGAGCTTAGTGATGATACGCAGTATTTT. This sequence encodes CASSLELSDDTQYF.

V usage is TRBV27 and J usage is TRBJ2-6; D is perhaps TRBD1 (6 bases). The V gene lost 3 bases and the J gene lost 0 bases, with 21 bases spanning the gap. CDR1 MNHEY and CDR2 SMNVEV come from the germline V gene (reference sequence). This CDR3 comprises 20 residues. The CDR3 DNA is TGTGCCAGCAGTTTTTCGGTCAGGGGCGCGGAAGGCTCTGGGGCCAACGTCCTGACTTTC. Encoded protein: CASSFSVRGAEGSGANVLTF.

The rearrangement uses TRBV28 and TRBJ2-5, with D possibly being TRBD2 (6 bases). CDR1 and CDR2 from the germline V gene are MDHEN and SYDVKM. This CDR3 is 15 amino acids long. Trimming shortened V by 7 bases and J by 5 bases, and 20 bases separated the two germline ends. The CDR3 loop reads CASTLGGAEGETQYF. The CDR3 DNA sequence: TGTGCCAGCACCCTGGGCGGGGCAGAGGGGGAGACCCAGTACTTC.

J is TRBJ1-6 and V is TRBV7-9; unclear D gene. The CDR3 is 14 residues long. Per germline, CDR1 SEHNR and CDR2 FQNEAQ (reference sequence). V was cut by 1 base and J by 4 bases, with 5 bases left in between. The CDR3, as DNA: TGTGCCAGCAGCTTAGTTGGGTATAATTCACCCCTCCACTTT. Translated: CASSLVGYNSPLHF.

This clone was seen once. This chain uses TRBV5-1 with TRBJ2-7; D unclear. Germline-derived CDR1 and CDR2 are SGHRS and YFSETQ. The CDR3 is made up of 13 amino acids. V lost 5 bases, J lost 0 bases, and 9 bases lay in between. The CDR3, as DNA: TGCGCCAGCAGTCCTCAAGCCTCCTACGAGCAGTACTTC. Its protein is CASSPQASYEQYF.

The CDR3 spells CASRLTYEQYF. In nucleotides, the CDR3 is TGTGCCAGCAGGCTCACCTACGAGCAGTACTTC. The chain recombines TRBV2 with TRBJ2-7; D not certain. Trimming took off 6 bases at V and 2 bases at J, with 5 bases between the two ends. CDR1 is SNHLY, CDR2 FYNNEI, per germline. This CDR3 is built from 11 residues.

This clone was found once. The chain combines TRBV18 with TRBJ1-1; a possible D gene is TRBD1 (6 bases). This CDR3 is 16 amino acids long. The germline V gene encodes CDR1 KGHSH and CDR2 LQKENI. The V and J ends lost 1 base and 0 bases respectively, with 12 bases between them. The CDR3 bases are TGTGCCAGCTCACCACTCGGGGGGGACATGAACACTGAAGCTTTCTTT. Its protein product is CASSPLGGDMNTEAFF.

The chain has TRBV7-6 and TRBJ2-7; 8 positions agree with TRBD1. Germline values: CDR1 SGHVS, CDR2 FNYEAQ. The CDR3 totals 16 residues. V lost 5 bases and J lost 1; bases outside the gene matches: 10. The CDR3 DNA reads as TGTGCCAGCAGCCATTGGACAGGGAAGCAATCCTACGAGCAGTACTTC. The encoded protein is CASSHWTGKQSYEQYF.

This clone was picked up one time. The genes are TRBV18 and TRBJ2-1, with D possibly being TRBD1 or TRBD2 (6 bases each). From germline, CDR1 is KGHSH and CDR2 LQKENI. There are 15 residues in the CDR3. V shed 5 bases and J shed 5 bases, with 16 bases lying between them. CDR3 nucleotides: TGTGCCAGCTCAACCTCGGGGGCAACCAACAATGAGCAGTTCTTC. Encoded protein: CASSTSGATNNEQFF.

This rearrangement joins TRBV5-4 to TRBJ1-2; TRBD1 matches 11 bases. The CDR3 is made up of 16 amino acids. Trimming removed 4 bases from V and 6 bases from J; junction bases left unmatched: 11. CDR1 SGHNT and CDR2 YYREEE come from the germline V gene (reference sequence). The chain's CDR3 is CASSLDRTGGSDGYTF. The CDR3 DNA reads as TGTGCCAGCAGCCTCGACCGGACAGGGGGCAGCGATGGCTACACCTTC.

The rearrangement joins TRBV11-2 to TRBJ2-7, with unresolved D. Trimming pared 1 base from V and 2 bases from J, leaving 12 bases between. Germline CDR1 reads SGHAT; CDR2 reads FQNNGV. The CDR3 runs 15 residues. This CDR3 reads CASSLGQVDTYEQYF. The DNA of the CDR3 is TGTGCCAGCAGCTTAGGCCAAGTTGATACCTACGAGCAGTACTTC.

This sequence joins TRBV18 and TRBJ2-1; the match to TRBD2 covers 7 bases. The CDR3 sequence is 15 residues long. CDR1 and CDR2 (germline): KGHSH, LQKENI. J was trimmed by 0 bases and V by 5 bases; bases with no gene match: 4. This chain's CDR3 is CASSERTSSYNEQFF. The CDR3 DNA reads TGTGCCAGCTCAGAGAGGACTAGCTCCTACAATGAGCAGTTCTTC.

The gene calls are TRBV7-9 and TRBJ1-2; no definite D call. The V gene's germline CDR1 is SEHNR and CDR2 FQNEAQ (reference sequence). Trimming stripped 2 bases from V and 7 bases from J, with 14 bases between. There are 14 residues in the CDR3. The CDR3 sequence is CASSLMELRVGYTF. CDR3 nucleotide sequence: TGTGCCAGCAGCTTAATGGAACTTAGGGTTGGCTACACCTTC.

This clone was seen ten or more times. CDR3 bases: TGCGCCAGCAGCGCCCTACTAGCGGGAGGGCACACCGGGGAGCTGTTTTTT. Its protein product is CASSALLAGGHTGELFF. V gene TRBV5-1 combines with J gene TRBJ2-2, with 13 bases identical to TRBD2. Germline V gives CDR1 SGHRS, CDR2 YFSETQ. The CDR3 is 17 residues long. Trimming took 4 bases from V and 3 from J; bases not matched to a gene: 6.

V usage is TRBV5-1 and J usage is TRBJ2-7; 8 bases are shared with TRBD1. Trimming at V came to 3 bases and at J to 4 bases, leaving 12 bases not matched to a gene. The CDR3 runs to 16 residues. Germline V lookup: CDR1 SGHRS, CDR2 YFSETQ. The CDR3 sequence is CASSSTPGGMAYEQYF. CDR3 nucleotides: TGCGCCAGCAGCTCGACTCCAGGGGGCATGGCGTACGAGCAGTACTTC.

This clone has just one count. The J gene is TRBJ2-7, the V gene TRBV5-1; D is ambiguous. The CDR3 covers 11 residues. Germline V gene sequence: CDR1 SGHRS, CDR2 YFSETQ. V was trimmed by 4 bases and J by 0 bases, leaving 2 bases between them. CDR3 DNA: TGCGCCAGCAGCACCTCCTACGAGCAGTACTTC. Translating it yields CASSTSYEQYF.

The chain couples TRBV9 to TRBJ2-3, with TRBD2 identical over 8 bases. After removal of 4 bases from V and 1 base from J, the junction contained 8 bases not matched to a gene. Per the germline V gene, CDR1 is SGDLS and CDR2 is YYNGEE. The CDR3 has 16 residues. CDR3 sequence (DNA): TGTGCCAGCAGCCCCCACGGTAGCGGGGGCACAGATACGCAGTATTTT. Protein sequence: CASSPHGSGGTDTQYF.